The present TCR beta chain was sequenced within a study of blood T cells in healthy people across ages. Study-wide points: The donors' CMV status was not determined, possibly confounding changes in expanded clonotypes.

A J-beta primer mix and a sample-barcoded 5' primer were used in a second PCR of about 7 to 12 cycles. MiXCR was run by TCRdb on the 5' RACE reads, yielding one entry per CDR3 protein. The sample has about 680,000 distinct CDR3 sequences; 45% to 50% are singletons. J gave up 7 bases and V 6 bases, and 5 bases lay outside the gene matches. Germline V gene data show CDR1 as DFQATT and CDR2 as SNEGSKA (reference sequence). This CDR3 region has 12 residues. Only a few counts were recorded for this clonotype. Its antigen is unidentified. This clonotype was sampled from a woman aged 55-75 years in good health. The chain combines TRBV20-1 with TRBJ1-2, with 10 bases that match TRBD1. The sequenced sample was blood. The CDR3 DNA reads as TGCAGTGCCGGGGGGACAGGGGTTGGCTACACCTTC. This codes for CSAGGTGVGYTF.